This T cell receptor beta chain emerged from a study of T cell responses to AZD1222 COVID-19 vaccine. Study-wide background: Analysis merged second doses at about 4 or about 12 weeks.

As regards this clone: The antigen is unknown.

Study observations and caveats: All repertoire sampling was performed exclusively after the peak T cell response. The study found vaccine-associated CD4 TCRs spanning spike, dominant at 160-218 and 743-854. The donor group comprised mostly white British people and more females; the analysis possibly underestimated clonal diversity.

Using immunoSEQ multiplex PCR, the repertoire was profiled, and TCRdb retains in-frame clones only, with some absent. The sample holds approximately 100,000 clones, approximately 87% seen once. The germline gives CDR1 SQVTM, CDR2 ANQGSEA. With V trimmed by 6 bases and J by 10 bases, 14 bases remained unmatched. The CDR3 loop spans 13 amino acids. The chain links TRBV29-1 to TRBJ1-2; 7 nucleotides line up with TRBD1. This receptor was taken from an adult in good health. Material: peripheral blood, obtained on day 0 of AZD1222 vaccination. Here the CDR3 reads CSVSGEGASDYTF. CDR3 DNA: TGCAGCGTCTCGGGGGAGGGGGCGAGTGACTACACCTTC. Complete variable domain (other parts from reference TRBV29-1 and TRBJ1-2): SAVISQKPSRDICQRGTSLTIQCQVDSQVTMMFWYRQQPGQSLTLIATANQGSEATYESGFVIDKFPISRPNLTFSTLTVSNMSPEDSSIYLCSVSGEGASDYTFGSGTRLTVV.